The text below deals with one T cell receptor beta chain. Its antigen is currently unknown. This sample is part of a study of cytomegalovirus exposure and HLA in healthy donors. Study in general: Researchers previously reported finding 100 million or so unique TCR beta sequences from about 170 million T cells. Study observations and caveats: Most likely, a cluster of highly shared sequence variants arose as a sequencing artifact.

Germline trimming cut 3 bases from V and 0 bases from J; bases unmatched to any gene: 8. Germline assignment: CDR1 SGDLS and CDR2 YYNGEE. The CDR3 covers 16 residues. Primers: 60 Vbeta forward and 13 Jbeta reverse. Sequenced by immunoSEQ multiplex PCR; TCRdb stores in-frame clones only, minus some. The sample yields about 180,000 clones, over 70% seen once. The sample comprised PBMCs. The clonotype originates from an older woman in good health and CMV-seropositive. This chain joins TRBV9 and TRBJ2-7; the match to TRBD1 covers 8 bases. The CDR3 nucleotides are TGTGCCAGCAGCGCCTACAGGGGGGCCGGCTCCTACGAGCAGTACTTC. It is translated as CASSAYRGAGSYEQYF.